Following are 16 T cell receptor beta chains from one sample sequenced in a study of cytotoxic CD8 clonotypes in ibrutinib-treated CLL. The method was immunoSEQ multiplex PCR; TCRdb's version includes in-frame clones alone and lacks a portion of them. The sample shows around 250,000 clones, 60% to 75% of them seen only once. Sample: PBMCs, taken after 24 months of ibrutinib treatment. The receptors here all came from a human donor with chronic lymphocytic leukemia.

The chain has TRBV11-2 and TRBJ1-1, with a possible D match to TRBD1 (6 bases). Germline-derived CDR1 and CDR2 are SGHAT and FQNNGV. CDR3 length: 15 amino acids. Trimming shortened V by 1 base and J by 5 bases, and 14 bases separated the two germline ends. The CDR3 nucleotides read TGTGCCAGCAGCTTAGCCGCCAGGGGATATACTGAAGCTTTCTTT. Its translation: CASSLAARGYTEAFF.

This clone appeared a few times. V is TRBV6-5 and J is TRBJ2-3; D unresolved. The V gene lost 6 bases and the J gene lost 6 bases, with 7 bases spanning the gap. Germline CDR1 reads MNHEY; CDR2 reads SVGAGI. This CDR3 is 11 amino acids long. The CDR3 nucleotides are TGTGCCAGCAGCTGGTCGGATACGCAGTATTTT. It encodes CASSWSDTQYF.

The chain is built from TRBV9 and TRBJ2-1; tentatively, D is TRBD2 (6 bases). The CDR3 is made up of 13 amino acids. Germline lookup yields CDR1 SGDLS and CDR2 YYNGEE. Trimming left V 1 base short and J 4 bases short, with 6 bases between. The CDR3 DNA is TGTGCCAGCAGCGTAAGCGGGTACAATGAGCAGTTCTTC. This translates into CASSVSGYNEQFF.

This clone appeared a single time. The V and J genes are TRBV5-1 and TRBJ1-4; tentatively, D is TRBD1 (6 bases). Between the trimmed V and J ends, which lost 6 bases and 0 bases, there was a span of 9 bases. Germline lookup yields CDR1 SGHRS and CDR2 YFSETQ. This CDR3 spans 14 amino acids. CDR3 residues: CASTGDSTNEKLFF. The CDR3 DNA follows: TGCGCCAGCACAGGGGATTCAACTAATGAAAAACTGTTTTTT. The full variable domain, with the rest looked up from reference TRBV5-1 and TRBJ1-4, is KAGVTQTPRYLIKTRGQQVTLSCSPISGHRSVSWYQQTPGQGLQFLFEYFSETQRNKGNFPGRFSGRQFSNSRSEMNVSTLELGDSALYLCASTGDSTNEKLFFGSGTQLSVL.

The V gene is TRBV9, the J gene TRBJ2-1; no clear D gene. Per the germline V gene, CDR1 is SGDLS and CDR2 is YYNGEE. The CDR3 totals 17 residues. The V and J ends lost 1 base and 0 bases respectively, with 14 bases between them. The CDR3 region has the DNA TGTGCCAGCAGCGTATTTGGTGGCCAGAGCTCCTACAATGAGCAGTTCTTC. Amino acid sequence: CASSVFGGQSSYNEQFF.

The chain combines TRBV27 with TRBJ2-5, with D unclear. Germline V gene lookup returns CDR1 MNHEY and CDR2 SMNVEV (reference sequence). V lost 2 bases and J lost 0, with 4 bases in between. CDR3 length equals 13 residues. Written as DNA, the CDR3 is TGTGCCAGCAGTTTAAGGTACCAAGAGACCCAGTACTTC. It translates to CASSLRYQETQYF.

The chain joins TRBV7-9 to TRBJ2-7, with 10 bases aligning to TRBD1. V was pared by 2 bases and J by 4 bases, with 5 bases of the junction left unmatched. The CDR3 is made up of 15 amino acids. From germline, CDR1 is SEHNR and CDR2 FQNEAQ (reference sequence). The CDR3, as DNA: TGTGCCAGCAGCTTACCGGACAGGGGGATTTACGAGCAGTACTTC. It encodes CASSLPDRGIYEQYF.

The V call is TRBV6-1, the J call TRBJ1-2, with 9 bases lining up with TRBD1. Germline CDR1 reads MNHNS; CDR2 reads SASEGT. The CDR3 totals 15 residues. V shed 6 bases and J 2 bases; nucleotides not matched to a gene: 7. CDR3 in DNA: TGTGCCAGCAGCCGGACAGGGGAGTGGAACTATGGCTACACCTTC. Residues: CASSRTGEWNYGYTF.

The V call is TRBV28, the J call TRBJ2-5, with 13 bases identical to TRBD2. Germline V lookup: CDR1 MDHEN, CDR2 SYDVKM. The CDR3 runs to 16 residues. V shed 4 bases and J 5 bases; nucleotides not matched to a gene: 7. Here the CDR3 reads CASSSRTSGSGETQYF. The CDR3 DNA reads as TGTGCCAGCAGTTCCAGGACTAGCGGGAGTGGGGAGACCCAGTACTTC. Together with reference TRBV28 and TRBJ2-5, the CDR3 gives the full variable domain: DVKVTQSSRYLVKRTGEKVFLECVQDMDHENMFWYRQDPGLGLRLIYFSYDVKMKEKGDIPEGYSVSREKKERFSLILESASTNQTSMYLCASSSRTSGSGETQYFGPGTRLLVL.

CDR3 in amino acids: CASSGHPGVDYTF. CDR3 sequence (DNA): TGTGCCAGCAGCGGACACCCAGGGGTGGACTACACCTTC. The chain combines TRBV9 with TRBJ1-2; TRBD1 is a possible D gene (6 bases). Per the germline V gene, CDR1 is SGDLS and CDR2 is YYNGEE. CDR3 length: 13 residues. V gave up 3 bases and J gave up 10 bases, with 16 bases separating them.

Here the CDR3 DNA reads TGTGCCAGCACCAGAATGCGGACTGAACTTTCCTACGAGCAGTACTTC. Protein: CASTRMRTELSYEQYF. The chain has TRBV28 and TRBJ2-7; perhaps TRBD2 as D (5 bases). Trimming removed 7 bases at V and 1 base at J, with 20 bases between. There are 16 residues in the CDR3. The germline V gene has CDR1 MDHEN and CDR2 SYDVKM.

This clone was recorded a few times. The V call is TRBV30, the J call TRBJ1-1; TRBD1 matches at 10 bases. This CDR3 comprises 14 residues. Germline V CDR1 and CDR2: GTSNPN, SVGIG (reference sequence). V was pared by 3 bases and J by 4 bases, with 5 bases of the junction left unmatched. CDR3 sequence: CAWSPGQGRTEAFF. The CDR3 DNA reads as TGTGCCTGGAGCCCGGGACAGGGGCGCACTGAAGCTTTCTTT.

This rearrangement joins TRBV27 to TRBJ2-1; D is ambiguous. From germline, CDR1 is MNHEY and CDR2 SMNVEV (reference sequence). Trimming removed 5 bases from V and 14 bases from J, with 10 bases in between. CDR3 length: 10 amino acids. CDR3 loop: CASSPLRKFF. CDR3 DNA sequence: TGTGCCAGCAGTCCCCTTCGGAAGTTCTTC.

This clone was recorded once. The chain has TRBV29-1 and TRBJ2-7; D is tentatively TRBD1 or TRBD2 (5 bases each). The CDR3 totals 13 residues. Per the germline V gene, CDR1 is SQVTM and CDR2 is ANQGSEA. V was cut by 0 bases and J by 6 bases, with 12 bases left in between. The CDR3 DNA is TGCAGCGTTGAAGAAGGGACGCGACTCGAGCAGTACTTC. Protein sequence: CSVEEGTRLEQYF.

There are many counts of this clone. V is TRBV2 and J is TRBJ1-1; 9 bases fit TRBD1. The ends lost 3 bases at V and 1 base at J; junction bases unmatched: 3. From germline, CDR1 is SNHLY and CDR2 FYNNEI. The CDR3 runs 15 residues. The CDR3 nucleotides read TGTGCCAGCAGTGACAGGACAGGGGAGAACACTGAAGCTTTCTTT. This gives the protein CASSDRTGENTEAFF.

This chain connects TRBV6-5 to TRBJ2-2; 7 positions agree with TRBD1. Unmatched junction bases numbered 1, after V lost 2 bases and J lost 7 bases. Per germline, CDR1 MNHEY and CDR2 SVGAGI. The CDR3 extends over 13 amino acids. The CDR3 loop is CASSYRTGGELFF. The DNA for the CDR3 is TGTGCCAGCAGTTACCGGACAGGCGGGGAGCTGTTTTTT.